The 10 T cell receptor beta chains presented below share a single source sample, sequenced in a study of blood T cell repertoires in COVID-19. Assay: immunoSEQ multiplex PCR; the TCRdb copy retains only in-frame clones and omits some. The sample has approximately 30,000 clones, less than 95% seen once. Material: peripheral blood. Receptors originate from a man aged 65-85 years with active or convalescent COVID-19.

The chain has TRBV5-1 and TRBJ2-1; 11 bases line up with TRBD2. The CDR3 sequence is 14 residues long. From germline, CDR1 is SGHRS and CDR2 YFSETQ. Unmatched junction bases numbered 2, after V lost 4 bases and J lost 5 bases. The CDR3 loop is CASSPTSGNNEQFF. Here the CDR3 DNA reads TGCGCCAGCAGCCCGACTAGCGGGAACAATGAGCAGTTCTTC.

The chain recombines TRBV28 with TRBJ1-4, with D maybe TRBD1 (6 bases). Germline-derived CDR1 and CDR2 are MDHEN and SYDVKM. This CDR3 contains 15 residues. Trimming left V 3 bases short and J 2 bases short, with 10 bases between. The CDR3 is CASSLTGATNEKLFF. CDR3 DNA: TGTGCCAGCAGTTTGACAGGAGCGACTAATGAAAAACTGTTTTTT. Complete variable domain (other parts from reference TRBV28 and TRBJ1-4): DVKVTQSSRYLVKRTGEKVFLECVQDMDHENMFWYRQDPGLGLRLIYFSYDVKMKEKGDIPEGYSVSREKKERFSLILESASTNQTSMYLCASSLTGATNEKLFFGSGTQLSVL.

Here the CDR3 reads CASSLRDNVYGYTF. The CDR3 DNA reads TGTGCCAGCAGCCTCCGGGACAACGTCTATGGCTACACCTTC. The V call is TRBV7-2, the J call TRBJ1-2; a weak D match, TRBD1 (6 bases). CDR1 and CDR2 (germline): SGHTA, FQGNSA. CDR3 length: 14 amino acids. V was cut by 5 bases and J by 4 bases, with 14 bases left in between.

V gene TRBV5-1 combines with J gene TRBJ2-7, with no clear D. CDR1 is SGHRS and CDR2 is YFSETQ in the germline V gene. This CDR3 region has 13 residues. The V end was cut by 0 bases, the J end by 3 bases, with 7 bases between. The CDR3 loop reads CASSLGGFYEQYF. In DNA form, the CDR3 reads TGCGCCAGCAGCTTGGGAGGTTTCTACGAGCAGTACTTC.

This chain connects TRBV27 to TRBJ2-1; D is perhaps TRBD2 (5 bases). Deletions cut 3 bases from V and 6 bases from J, with 12 bases between. Germline-derived CDR1 and CDR2 are MNHEY and SMNVEV (reference sequence). The CDR3 spans 14 residues. This CDR3 is CASSLTKKGNEQFF. The CDR3 DNA reads as TGTGCCAGCAGTTTGACTAAGAAGGGCAATGAGCAGTTCTTC.

This chain uses TRBV4-1 with TRBJ2-7; D might be TRBD2 (5 bases). Germline CDR1 and CDR2: MGHRA and YSYEKL. The ends were cut back, 0 bases at V and 0 bases at J, with 12 bases in the middle. The length of the CDR3 is 16 residues. The CDR3 DNA reads TGCGCCAGCAGCCAAGACCGGCAAGGGAGCTCCTACGAGCAGTACTTC. Encoded protein: CASSQDRQGSSYEQYF.

The chain links TRBV9 to TRBJ2-2; tentative D call: TRBD2 (5 bases). CDR1 is SGDLS and CDR2 is YYNGEE in the germline V gene. Trimming removed 0 bases at V and 5 bases at J, with 17 bases between. The CDR3 spans 17 residues. As DNA, the CDR3 is TGTGCCAGCAGCGTAGTACCAGGTCCCCCGGGAACCGGGGAGCTGTTTTTT. This gives the protein CASSVVPGPPGTGELFF.

The chain joins TRBV9 to TRBJ2-5; perhaps TRBD2 as D (6 bases). Germline V CDR1 and CDR2: SGDLS, YYNGEE. The V and J ends lost 3 bases and 2 bases respectively, with 11 bases between them. This CDR3 has 14 amino acids. The CDR3 spells CASSAGGFQETQYF. Written as DNA, the CDR3 is TGTGCCAGCAGCGCCGGAGGGTTTCAAGAGACCCAGTACTTC. The entire variable domain, with the rest obtained from reference TRBV9 and TRBJ2-5, is as follows: DSGVTQTPKHLITATGQRVTLRCSPRSGDLSVYWYQQSLDQGLQFLIQYYNGEERAKGNILERFSAQQFPDLHSELNLSSLELGDSALYFCASSAGGFQETQYFGPGTRLLVL.

This chain joins TRBV2 and TRBJ1-5, with D maybe TRBD1 (6 bases). This CDR3 has 13 residues. Trimming removed 6 bases from V and 4 bases from J, with 10 bases in between. The germline V gene has CDR1 SNHLY and CDR2 FYNNEI. The CDR3 protein is CASSYDRNQPQHF. The CDR3 DNA reads TGTGCCAGCAGCTACGACAGGAATCAGCCCCAGCATTTT.

The rearrangement uses TRBV18 and TRBJ2-6; the D gene is possibly TRBD1 (5 bases). The length of the CDR3 is 18 residues. Trimming took 2 bases from V and 2 from J, leaving 16 bases between them. CDR1 is KGHSH and CDR2 is LQKENI in the germline V gene. CDR3 protein: CASSPYIPGMPGANVLTF. Here the CDR3 DNA reads TGTGCCAGCTCACCATACATCCCAGGGATGCCTGGGGCCAACGTCCTGACTTTC.